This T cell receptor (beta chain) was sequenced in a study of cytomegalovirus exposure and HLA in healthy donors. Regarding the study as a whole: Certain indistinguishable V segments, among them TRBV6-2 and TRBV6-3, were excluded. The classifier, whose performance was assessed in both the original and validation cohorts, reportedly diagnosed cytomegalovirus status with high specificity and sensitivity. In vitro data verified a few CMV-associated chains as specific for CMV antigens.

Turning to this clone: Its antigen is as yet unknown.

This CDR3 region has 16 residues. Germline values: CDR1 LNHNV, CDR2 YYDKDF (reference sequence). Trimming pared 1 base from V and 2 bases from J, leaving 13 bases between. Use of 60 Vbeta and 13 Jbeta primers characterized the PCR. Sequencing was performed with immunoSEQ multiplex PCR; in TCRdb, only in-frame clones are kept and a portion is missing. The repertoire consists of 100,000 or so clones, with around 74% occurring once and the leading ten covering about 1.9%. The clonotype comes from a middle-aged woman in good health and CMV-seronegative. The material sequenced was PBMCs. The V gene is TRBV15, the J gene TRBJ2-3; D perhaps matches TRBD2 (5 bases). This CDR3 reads CATSRGAARDTDTQYF. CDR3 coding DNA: TGTGCCACCAGCAGAGGGGCGGCACGGGACACAGATACGCAGTATTTT.